This is a list of T cell receptor beta chains from one sample in a study of response to subunit inactivated influenza vaccine. TCRdb recomputed calls from the RT-PCR reads with MiXCR, one row per CDR3 protein. The sample consists of hundreds of thousands of distinct CDR3 sequences, less than 25% of them appearing once. The sample was PBMCs from blood, taken approximately 20 months after vaccination. The receptors derive from a man between 50 and 75 years old who received an inactivated influenza vaccine. Both conserved end residues are part of each CDR3. A D gene is named only where the DNA matches it firmly. The listing skips clone size in some rows; elsewhere it reads once, few, many or a size class.

size	V	J	D	DNA	CDR3
-	TRBV27	TRBJ2-7	-	TGTGCCAGCACCAGGGGGGGACGACAGTACTTC	CASTRGGRQYF
few	TRBV20-1	TRBJ2-3	-	TGCAGTCCACACGGCGGGCTGGGAGATACGCAGTATTTT	CSPHGGLGDTQYF
-	TRBV5-1	TRBJ2-1	-	TGCGCCAGCAGCTTGGGAGGGGAGACCTACAATGAGCAGTTCTTC	CASSLGGETYNEQFF
-	TRBV7-2	TRBJ1-5	-	TGTGCCAGCAGCTGGGTCGGGGGGGCCAATCAGCCCCAGCATTTT	CASSWVGGANQPQHF
-	TRBV7-2	TRBJ2-7	TRBD1	TGTGCCAGCAGCTCTTTTCGGGACAGGGGCCTTTACGAGCAGTACTTC	CASSSFRDRGLYEQYF
-	TRBV14	TRBJ1-4	-	TGTGCCAGCAGCCAAGGGAACAGGAAGGGTGAAAAACTGTTTTTT	CASSQGNRKGEKLFF
many	TRBV5-1	TRBJ1-5	-	TGCGCCAGCAGCTTGGATGGGTATAGCAATCAGCCCCAGCATTTT	CASSLDGYSNQPQHF
-	TRBV7-2	TRBJ2-1	-	TGTGCCAGCAAACAGTTTACGGAGAATGAGCAGTTCTTC	CASKQFTENEQFF
few	TRBV7-9	TRBJ2-3	-	TGTGCCAGCAGCCGTAGCGGATATAGCACAGATACGCAGTATTTT	CASSRSGYSTDTQYF
-	TRBV2	TRBJ2-7	-	TGTGCCAGCAGTGAAAGGGGTCGATTTCGGGGTCGAAGCTACGAGCAGTACTTC	CASSERGRFRGRSYEQYF
-	TRBV10-3	TRBJ2-2	-	TGTGCCATCAGGGCCGGGGAAACCGGGGAGCTGTTTTTT	CAIRAGETGELFF
many	TRBV5-6	TRBJ1-1	-	TGTGCCAGCAGCTTGGTTTCGGGACCCGAAGCTTTCTTT	CASSLVSGPEAFF
few	TRBV9	TRBJ1-3	-	TGTGCCAGCAGCGTCTCGCCGACACCGGCTCGAGGGGACACCATATATTTT	CASSVSPTPARGDTIYF
few	TRBV20-1	TRBJ2-5	-	TGCAGTGCCACACAGGGGGGACTAGCTCAGAAGACCCAGTACTTC	CSATQGGLAQKTQYF
-	TRBV20-1	TRBJ2-7	-	TGCAGTGCTAGAGCTGGCGGGGGCCTTTACGAGCAGTACTTC	CSARAGGGLYEQYF
-	TRBV15	TRBJ2-1	TRBD2	TGTGCCACCAGCAGAGGGGATAGCGGGGGGCAGTTCTTC	CATSRGDSGGQFF
-	TRBV19	TRBJ1-2	-	TGTGCCGGAAGCGGGGGGACGGACTATGGCTACACCTTC	CAGSGGTDYGYTF
few	TRBV4-3	TRBJ2-7	-	TGCGCCAGCAGCCAAGTGGTAGGGTCCGAGCAGTACTTC	CASSQVVGSEQYF
-	TRBV4-2	TRBJ2-5	TRBD2	TGTGCCAGCAGCCAAGAATTTAGCGGGGCCCAGTACTTC	CASSQEFSGAQYF
-	TRBV7-2	TRBJ2-7	-	TGTGCCAGCAGCTTAGCGTACCAGCAGTACTTC	CASSLAYQQYF
few	TRBV12-3/TRBV12-4	TRBJ1-2	TRBD1	TGTGCCAGCAGTTCCACACCGACAGGGGTAAATGGCTACACCTTC	CASSSTPTGVNGYTF